This T cell receptor (beta chain) stems from a study of T cell responses to AZD1222 COVID-19 vaccine. For the study at large: Pooling covered second doses at about 4 or about 12 weeks. Findings and caveats of the study: All repertoire sampling was performed exclusively after the peak T cell response. Reports say nearly half of spike-specific TCRs go after unmutated variant regions.

The trim removed 3 bases at V and 1 base at J, leaving 2 bases unmatched. In germline, CDR1 is SGHRS, CDR2 YFSETQ. The CDR3 has 15 amino acids. With respect to this clone: Its matching antigen is unknown.

Some clones are missing from TCRdb's copy, which holds only in-frame ones; the method was immunoSEQ multiplex PCR. The sample lists 65,000 to 90,000 clones, about 90% occurring once. The source is an adult in good health. V usage is TRBV5-1 and J usage is TRBJ2-2; 8 bases fit TRBD1. Sequenced material: peripheral blood, taken on day 0 of AZD1222 vaccination. CDR3 residues: CASSSGTGNTGELFF. In DNA form, the CDR3 reads TGCGCCAGCAGCTCCGGGACAGGGAACACCGGGGAGCTGTTTTTT.